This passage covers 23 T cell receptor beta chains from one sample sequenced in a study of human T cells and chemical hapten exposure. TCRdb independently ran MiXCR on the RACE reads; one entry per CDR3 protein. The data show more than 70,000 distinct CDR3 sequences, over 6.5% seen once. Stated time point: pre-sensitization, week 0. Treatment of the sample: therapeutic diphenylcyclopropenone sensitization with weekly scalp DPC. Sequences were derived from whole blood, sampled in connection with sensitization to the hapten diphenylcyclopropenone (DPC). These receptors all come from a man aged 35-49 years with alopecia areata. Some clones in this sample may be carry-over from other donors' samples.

The CDR3 is CASSLDGPRANVLTF. The DNA of the CDR3 is TGTGCCAGCAGCTTAGACGGGCCCAGGGCCAACGTCCTGACTTTC. The chain recombines TRBV7-9 with TRBJ2-6, with D unclear. Trimming stripped 1 base from V and 5 bases from J, with 9 bases between. The germline V gene has CDR1 SEHNR and CDR2 FQNEAQ (reference sequence). This CDR3 has 15 residues.

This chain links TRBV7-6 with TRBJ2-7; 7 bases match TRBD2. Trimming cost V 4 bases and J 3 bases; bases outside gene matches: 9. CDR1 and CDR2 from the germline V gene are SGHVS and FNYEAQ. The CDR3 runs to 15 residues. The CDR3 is CASSSLGGRFYEQYF. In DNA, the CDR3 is TGTGCCAGCAGCTCCCTTGGCGGGAGATTCTACGAGCAGTACTTC.

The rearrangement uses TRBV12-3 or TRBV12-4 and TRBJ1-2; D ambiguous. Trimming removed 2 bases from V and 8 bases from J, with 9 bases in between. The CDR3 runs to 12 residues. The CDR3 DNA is TGTGCCAGCAGTTTACATGGGGTGGGCTACACCTTC. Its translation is CASSLHGVGYTF.

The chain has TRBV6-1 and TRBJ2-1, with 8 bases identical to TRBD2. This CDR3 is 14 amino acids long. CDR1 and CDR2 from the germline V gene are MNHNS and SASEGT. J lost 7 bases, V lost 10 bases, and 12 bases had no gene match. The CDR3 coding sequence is TGTGCCACGGCCGGGACTAGGGGCTTAAATGAGCAGTTCTTC. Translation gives CATAGTRGLNEQFF.

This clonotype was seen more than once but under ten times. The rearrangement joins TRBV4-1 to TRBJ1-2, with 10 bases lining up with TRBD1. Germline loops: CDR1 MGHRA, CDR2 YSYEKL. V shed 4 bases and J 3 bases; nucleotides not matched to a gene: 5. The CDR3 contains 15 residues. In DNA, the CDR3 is TGCGCCAGCAGCCTAGACAGGGGGCCGGACTATGGCTACACCTTC. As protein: CASSLDRGPDYGYTF.

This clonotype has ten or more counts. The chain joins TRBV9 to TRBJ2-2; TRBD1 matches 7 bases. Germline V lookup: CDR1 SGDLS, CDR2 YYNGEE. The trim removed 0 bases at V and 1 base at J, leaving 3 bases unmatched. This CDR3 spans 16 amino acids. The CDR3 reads CASSVAGTVNTGELFF. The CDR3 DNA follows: TGTGCCAGCAGCGTAGCTGGGACAGTGAACACCGGGGAGCTGTTTTTT.

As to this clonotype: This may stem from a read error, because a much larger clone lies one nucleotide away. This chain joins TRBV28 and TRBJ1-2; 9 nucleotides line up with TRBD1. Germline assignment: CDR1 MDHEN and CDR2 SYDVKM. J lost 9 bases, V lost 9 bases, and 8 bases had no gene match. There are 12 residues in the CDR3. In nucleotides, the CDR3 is TGTGCCAGGAGTACACAGGGGGCCCGCTACACCTTC. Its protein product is CARSTQGARYTF.

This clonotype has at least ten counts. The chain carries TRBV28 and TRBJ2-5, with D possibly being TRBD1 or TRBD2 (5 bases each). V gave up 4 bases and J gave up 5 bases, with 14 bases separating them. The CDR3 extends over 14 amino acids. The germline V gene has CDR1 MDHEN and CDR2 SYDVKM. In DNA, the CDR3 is TGTGCCAGCAGTTCACCCCCCGGGACGGAGACCCAGTACTTC. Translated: CASSSPPGTETQYF.

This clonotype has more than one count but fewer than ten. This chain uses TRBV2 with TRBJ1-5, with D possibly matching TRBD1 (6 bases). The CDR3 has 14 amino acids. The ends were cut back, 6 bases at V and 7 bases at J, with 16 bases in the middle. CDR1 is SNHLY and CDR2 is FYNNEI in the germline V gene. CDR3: CASSYDRTVQPQHF. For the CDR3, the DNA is TGTGCCAGCAGCTATGACAGGACCGTGCAGCCCCAGCATTTT.

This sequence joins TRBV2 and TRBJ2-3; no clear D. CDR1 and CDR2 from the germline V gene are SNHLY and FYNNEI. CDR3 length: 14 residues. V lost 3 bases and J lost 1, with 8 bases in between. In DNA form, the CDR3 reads TGTGCCAGCAGTGAGCGGACGGGCACAGATACGCAGTATTTT. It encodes CASSERTGTDTQYF.

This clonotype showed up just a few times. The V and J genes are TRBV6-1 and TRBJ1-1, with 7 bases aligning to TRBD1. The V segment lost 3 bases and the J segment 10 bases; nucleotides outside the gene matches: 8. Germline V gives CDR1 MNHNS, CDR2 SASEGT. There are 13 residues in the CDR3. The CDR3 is CASSENRGLGAFF. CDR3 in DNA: TGTGCCAGCAGTGAGAACAGGGGCCTGGGAGCTTTCTTT.

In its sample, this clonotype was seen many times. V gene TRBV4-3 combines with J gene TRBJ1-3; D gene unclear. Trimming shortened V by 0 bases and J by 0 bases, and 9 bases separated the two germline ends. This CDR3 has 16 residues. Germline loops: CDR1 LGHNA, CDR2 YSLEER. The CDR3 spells CASSQDLEVSGNTIYF. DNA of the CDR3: TGCGCCAGCAGCCAAGATCTGGAGGTCTCTGGAAACACCATATATTTT.

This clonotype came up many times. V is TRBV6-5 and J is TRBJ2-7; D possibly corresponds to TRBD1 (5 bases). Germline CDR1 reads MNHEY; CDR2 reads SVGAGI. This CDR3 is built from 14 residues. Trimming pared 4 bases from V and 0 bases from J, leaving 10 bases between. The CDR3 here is CASSSGPSSYEQYV. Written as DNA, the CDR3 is TGTGCCAGCAGTTCAGGGCCGAGCTCCTACGAGCAGTACGTC.

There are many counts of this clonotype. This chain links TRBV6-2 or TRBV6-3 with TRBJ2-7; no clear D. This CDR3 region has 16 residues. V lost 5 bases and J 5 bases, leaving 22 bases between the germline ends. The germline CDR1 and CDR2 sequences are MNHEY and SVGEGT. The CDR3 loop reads CASSPAGLQEIDEQYV. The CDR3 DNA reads TGTGCCAGCAGTCCGGCCGGGCTGCAGGAGATCGACGAGCAGTACGTC.

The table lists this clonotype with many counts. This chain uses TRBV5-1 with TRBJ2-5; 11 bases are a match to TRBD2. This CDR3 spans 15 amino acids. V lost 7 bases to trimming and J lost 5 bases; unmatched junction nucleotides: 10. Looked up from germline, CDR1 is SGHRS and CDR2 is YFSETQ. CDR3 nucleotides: TGCGCCAGCTGTCCGACTAGCGGGATTGGTGAGACCCAGTACTTC. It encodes CASCPTSGIGETQYF.

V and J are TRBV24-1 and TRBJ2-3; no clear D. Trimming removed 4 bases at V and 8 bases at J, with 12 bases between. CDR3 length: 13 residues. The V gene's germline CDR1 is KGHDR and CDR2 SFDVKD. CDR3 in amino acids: CATSDPLPSTQYF. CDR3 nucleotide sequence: TGTGCCACCAGTGACCCCCTCCCTTCTACGCAGTATTTT.

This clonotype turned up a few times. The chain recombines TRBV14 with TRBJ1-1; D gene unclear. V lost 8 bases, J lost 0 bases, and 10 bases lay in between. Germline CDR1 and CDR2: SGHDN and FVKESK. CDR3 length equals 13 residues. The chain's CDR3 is CASRGLLNTEAFF. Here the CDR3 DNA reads TGTGCCAGCCGAGGTCTGTTGAACACTGAAGCTTTCTTT.

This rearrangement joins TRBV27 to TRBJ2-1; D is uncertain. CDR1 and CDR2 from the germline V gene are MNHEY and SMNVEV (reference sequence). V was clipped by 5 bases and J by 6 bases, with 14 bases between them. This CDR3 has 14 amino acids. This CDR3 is CASSPLGPPNEQFF. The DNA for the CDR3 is TGTGCCAGCAGTCCCTTGGGCCCACCCAATGAGCAGTTCTTC.

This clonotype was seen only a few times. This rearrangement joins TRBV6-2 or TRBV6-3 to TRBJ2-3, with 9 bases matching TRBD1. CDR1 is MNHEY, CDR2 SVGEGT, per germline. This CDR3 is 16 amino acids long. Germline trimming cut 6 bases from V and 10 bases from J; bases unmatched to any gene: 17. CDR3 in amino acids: CASRTAGTGFPYAQYF. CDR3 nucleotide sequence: TGTGCCAGCAGAACGGCCGGGACAGGGTTTCCCTATGCGCAGTATTTT.

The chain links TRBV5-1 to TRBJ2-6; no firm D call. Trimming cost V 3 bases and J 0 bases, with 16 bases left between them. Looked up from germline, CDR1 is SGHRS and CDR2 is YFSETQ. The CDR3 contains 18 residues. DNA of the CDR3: TGCGCCAGCAGCTCCACCGGTAGCCGAGTCTCTGGGGCCAACGTCCTGACTTTC. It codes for CASSSTGSRVSGANVLTF.

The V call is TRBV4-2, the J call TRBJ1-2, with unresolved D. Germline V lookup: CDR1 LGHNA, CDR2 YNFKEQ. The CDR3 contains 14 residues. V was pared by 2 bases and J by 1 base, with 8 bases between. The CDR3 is CASSQLSDNYGYTF. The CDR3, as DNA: TGTGCCAGCAGCCAACTATCGGATAACTATGGCTACACCTTC.

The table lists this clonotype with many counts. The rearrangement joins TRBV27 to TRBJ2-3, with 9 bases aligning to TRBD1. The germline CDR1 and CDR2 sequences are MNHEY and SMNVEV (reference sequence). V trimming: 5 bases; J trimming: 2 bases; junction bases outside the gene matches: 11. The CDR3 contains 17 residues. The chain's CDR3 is CASSLRRDRVLTDTQYF. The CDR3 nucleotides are TGTGCCAGCAGTCTGCGCCGGGACAGGGTCCTCACAGATACGCAGTATTTT.

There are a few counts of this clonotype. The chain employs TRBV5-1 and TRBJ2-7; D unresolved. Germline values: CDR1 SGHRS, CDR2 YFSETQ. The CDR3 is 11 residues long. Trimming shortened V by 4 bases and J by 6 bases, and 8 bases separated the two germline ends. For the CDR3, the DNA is TGCGCCAGCAGCCCGCAGCTCGAGCAGTACTTC. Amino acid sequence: CASSPQLEQYF.